This T cell receptor beta chain derives from a study of T cells in localized non-small cell lung cancer. This table comes from immunoSEQ multiplex PCR, and its TCRdb copy is limited to in-frame clones, with some not included. The sample gives roughly 77,000 clones, more than 75% of which show up once; approximately 22% is in the top ten. Germline V gene lookup returns CDR1 SGHRS and CDR2 YFSETQ. The CDR3 is 16 amino acids. V was cut by 2 bases and J by 4 bases, with 18 bases left in between. This TCR came from a woman aged 35-75 years with stage I squamous cell lung carcinoma. The V and J genes are TRBV5-1 and TRBJ2-5; D is tentatively TRBD1 or TRBD2 (5 bases each). The sample was peripheral blood, taken before any cancer treatment. The CDR3 coding sequence is TGCGCCAGCAGCTTAACCGGGGTTGGGACGGGAGAGACCCAGTACTTC. Protein sequence: CASSLTGVGTGETQYF.